Following are 17 T cell receptor beta chains from one sample sequenced in a study of blood T cell dynamics during melanoma immunotherapy. TCRdb's copy holds only in-frame clones and misses some; the assay was immunoSEQ multiplex PCR. The data hold fewer than 950 clones, with about 91% observed a single time. Indicated time point: pre-treatment baseline. Sequences were derived from cell-free DNA from blood, sampled from a patient treated with checkpoint blockade. The receptors shown here come from a human donor with melanoma.

Written as DNA, the CDR3 is TGCGCCAGCAGCGCAATATCAGGGGGCAGGGAGACCCAGTACTTC. This encodes CASSAISGGRETQYF. The rearrangement links TRBV5-1 to TRBJ2-5; 8 positions agree with TRBD1. V trimming: 4 bases; J trimming: 5 bases; junction bases outside the gene matches: 10. The CDR3 consists of 15 residues. Germline V gene lookup returns CDR1 SGHRS and CDR2 YFSETQ.

The rearrangement links TRBV10-3 to TRBJ1-1; the D gene is possibly TRBD1 (5 bases). CDR3 length: 14 residues. The ends were cut back, 3 bases at V and 4 bases at J, with 12 bases in the middle. In germline, CDR1 is ENHRY, CDR2 SYGVKD. CDR3 nucleotide sequence: TGTGCCATCAGTGATAGGGGAGAGGGCACTGAAGCTTTCTTT. This gives the protein CAISDRGEGTEAFF.

For the CDR3, the DNA is TGTGCCAGTGGGGATAACACCATATATTTT. This codes for CASGDNTIYF. V and J are TRBV6-1 and TRBJ1-3; D is undetermined. The CDR3 runs to 10 residues. The germline V gene has CDR1 MNHNS and CDR2 SASEGT. Trimming cost V 9 bases and J 7 bases, with 7 bases left between them.

The chain couples TRBV5-1 to TRBJ1-4; 7 positions match TRBD1. This CDR3 is 16 amino acids long. The germline gives CDR1 SGHRS, CDR2 YFSETQ. The V and J ends lost 3 bases and 3 bases, in that order; junction bases with no gene match: 8. This chain's CDR3 is CASSSATGDPNEKLFF. For the CDR3, the DNA is TGCGCCAGCAGCTCAGCTACAGGGGATCCTAATGAAAAACTGTTTTTT.

This chain joins TRBV9 and TRBJ2-5; 9 positions match TRBD1. The CDR3 is 15 residues long. The junction had 3 bases not matched to a gene; V was cut back by 2 bases and J by 1 base. Germline V gives CDR1 SGDLS, CDR2 YYNGEE. CDR3 amino acids: CASSVVTGGQETQYF. DNA for the CDR3: TGTGCCAGCAGCGTCGTGACAGGGGGCCAAGAGACCCAGTACTTC.

The chain employs TRBV4-2 and TRBJ2-2; TRBD2 might be the D (6 bases). The V gene's germline CDR1 is LGHNA and CDR2 YNFKEQ. Trimming shortened V by 3 bases and J by 3 bases, and 8 bases separated the two germline ends. CDR3 length equals 14 residues. The CDR3 loop is CASSQRLDTGELFF. DNA for the CDR3: TGTGCCAGCAGCCAGAGACTAGACACCGGGGAGCTGTTTTTT.

This chain links TRBV4-1 with TRBJ2-4; no definite D call. The CDR3 is 17 amino acids. Trimming left V 1 base short and J 0 bases short, with 13 bases between. Germline CDR1 MGHRA, CDR2 YSYEKL. DNA of the CDR3: TGCGCCAGCAGCCAAGTCCCTCTCTCGCTAGCCAAAAACATTCAGTACTTC. Protein sequence: CASSQVPLSLAKNIQYF.

The count of this clone is one. Other nucleotide sequences from this sample produce the same CDR3. The chain carries TRBV6-1 and TRBJ1-2; a weak D match, TRBD1 (5 bases). V lost 6 bases and J lost 3, with 8 bases in between. CDR3 length: 12 amino acids. In germline, CDR1 is MNHNS, CDR2 SASEGT. CDR3 region: CASRGADYGYTF. The CDR3 DNA follows: TGTGCCAGCAGAGGGGCAGACTATGGCTACACCTTC.

CDR3 nucleotide sequence: TGTGCCAGTAGTATTTTCGGGAAGAACACTGAAGCTTTCTTT. Protein: CASSIFGKNTEAFF. The rearrangement links TRBV19 to TRBJ1-1, with D unclear. Looked up from germline, CDR1 is LNHDA and CDR2 is SQIVND (reference sequence). V lost 3 bases, J lost 1 base, and 9 bases lay in between. The CDR3 runs 14 residues.

The chain carries TRBV27 and TRBJ1-2; 7 nucleotides agree with TRBD1. The CDR3 contains 16 residues. V shed 0 bases and J 4 bases; nucleotides not matched to a gene: 8. The germline V gene encodes CDR1 MNHEY and CDR2 SMNVEV (reference sequence). CDR3 loop: CASSLSGQDIIYGYTF. In DNA form, the CDR3 reads TGTGCCAGCAGTTTATCCGGACAGGATATCATCTATGGCTACACCTTC.

The chain is built from TRBV9 and TRBJ2-7; D is unresolved. Per the germline V gene, CDR1 is SGDLS and CDR2 is YYNGEE. Trimming stripped 0 bases from V and 0 bases from J, with 7 bases between. The CDR3 totals 14 residues. The CDR3 region has the DNA TGTGCCAGCAGCGTAGCGTGGGGCTCCTACGAGCAGTACTTC. This translates into CASSVAWGSYEQYF.

The chain employs TRBV18 and TRBJ1-1; unclear D gene. The germline V gene has CDR1 KGHSH and CDR2 LQKENI. Trimming took 2 bases from V and 0 from J, leaving 4 bases between them. The length of the CDR3 is 13 residues. The CDR3 loop reads CASSPGLNTEAFF. The DNA for the CDR3 is TGTGCCAGCTCACCAGGGCTGAACACTGAAGCTTTCTTT. The full variable domain, in which reference TRBV18 and TRBJ1-1 provide the parts outside the CDR3, is NAGVMQNPRHLVRRRGQEARLRCSPMKGHSHVYWYRQLPEEGLKFMVYLQKENIIDESGMPKERFSAEFPKEGPSILRIQQVVRGDSAAYFCASSPGLNTEAFFGQGTRLTVV.

The rearrangement joins TRBV5-8 to TRBJ2-6, with a possible D match to TRBD2 (6 bases). Looked up from germline, CDR1 is SGHTS and CDR2 is YDEGEE. Trimming stripped 3 bases from V and 0 bases from J, with 16 bases between. CDR3 size: 18 residues. The CDR3 reads CASSSGHGSPSGANVLTF. Here the CDR3 DNA reads TGTGCCAGCAGCTCTGGACACGGGAGTCCCTCTGGGGCCAACGTCCTGACTTTC.

This sequence joins TRBV5-1 and TRBJ1-1, with D possibly TRBD1 on 6 matching bases. The CDR3 totals 13 residues. The V end lost 2 bases, the J end lost 6 bases, and 11 bases lay between the germline ends. Per germline, CDR1 SGHRS and CDR2 YFSETQ. This chain's CDR3 is CASSLRGDAEAFF. CDR3 DNA: TGCGCCAGCAGCTTAAGGGGGGACGCTGAAGCTTTCTTT. Using reference TRBV5-1 and TRBJ1-1 for the parts outside the CDR3, the full variable domain is KAGVTQTPRYLIKTRGQQVTLSCSPISGHRSVSWYQQTPGQGLQFLFEYFSETQRNKGNFPGRFSGRQFSNSRSEMNVSTLELGDSALYLCASSLRGDAEAFFGQGTRLTVV.

This sequence joins TRBV7-9 and TRBJ1-3; D perhaps matches TRBD1 (5 bases). Germline assignment: CDR1 SEHNR and CDR2 FQNEAQ (reference sequence). The CDR3 runs to 14 residues. The ends were cut back, 7 bases at V and 1 base at J, with 11 bases in the middle. The CDR3 nucleotides read TGTGCCAGCAACGGGGGGGAATCTGGAAACACCATATATTTT. Amino acids: CASNGGESGNTIYF.

The chain is built from TRBV7-2 and TRBJ2-5, with 7 bases identical to TRBD1. V dropped 4 bases and J dropped 4; count of bases not matched to a gene: 3. Germline V gene sequence: CDR1 SGHTA, CDR2 FQGNSA. The CDR3 runs to 13 residues. The CDR3 DNA sequence: TGTGCCAGCAGCTCCACAGGGGCAGAGACCCAGTACTTC. Protein: CASSSTGAETQYF.

The chain links TRBV28 to TRBJ1-1, with D possibly matching TRBD1 (6 bases). Trimming took 5 bases from V and 1 from J, leaving 11 bases between them. This CDR3 has 14 residues. The V gene's germline CDR1 is MDHEN and CDR2 SYDVKM. The DNA for the CDR3 is TGTGCCAGCAGTCCCCTACAGGGGAACACTGAAGCTTTCTTT. Translation: CASSPLQGNTEAFF.